This TCR beta chain was recorded in a study of blood T cell repertoires in COVID-19. In the study overall: Some COVID-19 samples were acute and others convalescent; all came from the United States, Italy and Spain.

The recovered donors of Cohort 3 showed two negative PCRs, clearance, or symptom resolution. In the authors' workflow: Estimates of nucleated cell counts were drawn from the amplification of reference gene primers. The method was immunoSEQ multiplex PCR; TCRdb's version includes in-frame clones alone and lacks a portion of them. V and J calls and clone size come straight from that table; D and trimming were deduced from the DNA. The top ten clones hold 3.5% to 5.5% of a sample with approximately 300,000 clones, approximately 85% of them seen once. The CDR3 is 14 residues long. Germline CDR1 is SGHRS and CDR2 is YFSETQ. After removal of 4 bases from V and 7 bases from J, the junction contained 8 bases not matched to a gene.

The chain employs TRBV5-1 and TRBJ1-5, with 7 bases identical to TRBD1. This clonotype was obtained from a woman aged 25 to 39 who had recovered from COVID-19. Material for sequencing was PBMCs or T cells enriched from blood (not recorded which). CDR3: CASSPETGWQPQHF. CDR3 in DNA: TGCGCCAGCAGCCCGGAGACAGGGTGGCAGCCCCAGCATTTT.